These 14 T cell receptor beta chains were sequenced from one sample in a study of T-cell reconstitution after alpha-beta-depleted transplantation in children. Unique molecular identifiers were incorporated into the prepared TCRbeta library. TCRdb processed the PCR reads anew with MiXCR; each CDR3 protein has one entry. The sample records a few hundred thousand distinct CDR3 sequences, 13% being singletons. This specimen consisted of PBMCs, mostly from graft donor cells, obtained 360 days after TCRalphabeta/CD19-depleted stem cell transplant. The origin of the receptors is a male patient aged 10-17 years who had a stem cell transplant for acute myeloid leukemia, so the T cells may come from the graft donor.

In this sample, this clonotype turned up a few times. The chain carries TRBV28 and TRBJ2-3; 12 nucleotides line up with TRBD2. The germline CDR1 and CDR2 sequences are MDHEN and SYDVKM. The CDR3 spans 17 residues. V was pared by 2 bases and J by 4 bases, with 7 bases of the junction left unmatched. DNA for the CDR3: TGTGCCAGCAGTTTACTCCCTAGCGGGAGGGCCCCAGATACGCAGTATTTT. Translating gives CASSLLPSGRAPDTQYF.

The chain combines TRBV12-3 or TRBV12-4 with TRBJ2-7, with TRBD1 matching 9 bases. The CDR3 runs 15 residues. After removal of 1 base from V and 5 bases from J, the junction contained 6 bases not matched to a gene. This chain's CDR3 is CASSLVGTGSHEQYF. Written as DNA, the CDR3 is TGTGCCAGCAGTTTAGTTGGGACAGGGTCCCACGAGCAGTACTTC.

This clonotype was observed many times. The V gene is TRBV7-9, the J gene TRBJ2-7; D gene uncertain. Germline CDR1 reads SEHNR; CDR2 reads FQNEAQ (reference sequence). V lost 7 bases, J lost 2 bases, and 15 bases lay in between. The CDR3 totals 14 residues. CDR3 amino acids: CASTPGVITYEQYF. CDR3 in DNA: TGTGCCAGCACCCCGGGCGTAATAACCTACGAGCAGTACTTC.

The V and J genes are TRBV12-3 or TRBV12-4 and TRBJ2-5; 7 nucleotides agree with TRBD2. The CDR3 is 17 amino acids. V was clipped by 4 bases and J by 4 bases; unmatched bases: 15. The CDR3 sequence: CASSYRDLAVVSETQYF. CDR3 nucleotide sequence: TGTGCCAGCAGTTACCGGGATCTAGCGGTCGTTTCAGAGACCCAGTACTTC.

This chain uses TRBV19 with TRBJ2-3, with 10 bases lining up with TRBD2. Germline CDR1 LNHDA, CDR2 SQIVND (reference sequence). The CDR3 is 13 residues long. Trimming removed 6 bases from V and 7 bases from J; junction bases left unmatched: 4. CDR3 sequence: CASSGLAAYTQYF. CDR3 bases: TGTGCCAGTAGCGGACTAGCGGCCTATACGCAGTATTTT.

This clonotype was found a few times. The V call is TRBV5-1, the J call TRBJ2-3, with 11 bases fitting TRBD2. CDR3 length: 18 residues. CDR1 is SGHRS, CDR2 YFSETQ, per germline. Trimming took 0 bases from V and 0 from J; bases not matched to a gene: 6. The CDR3 sequence: CASSLVASGRTSTDTQYF. The CDR3, as DNA: TGCGCCAGCAGCTTGGTAGCTAGCGGGAGGACGAGCACAGATACGCAGTATTTT.

As for this clonotype: A much larger clone differs by one base, so this may be a read error. The rearrangement uses TRBV12-3 or TRBV12-4 and TRBJ2-1; D remains ambiguous. The length of the CDR3 is 13 residues. Trimming removed 3 bases at V and 2 bases at J, with 5 bases between. The CDR3 sequence is CASSFGAYNEQFF. CDR3 DNA: TGTGCCAGCAGTTTTGGGGCCTACAATGAGCAGTTCTTC.

This clonotype has just a few counts. This chain joins TRBV11-2 and TRBJ2-1; no clear D. Between the trimmed V and J ends, which lost 5 bases and 0 bases, there was a span of 14 bases. CDR1 and CDR2 from the germline V gene are SGHAT and FQNNGV. The length of the CDR3 is 16 residues. The CDR3 here is CASSRPFLSSYNEQFF. CDR3 sequence (DNA): TGTGCCAGCAGCCGCCCGTTCCTAAGCTCCTACAATGAGCAGTTCTTC.

J is TRBJ2-5 and V is TRBV15; TRBD2 matches 14 bases. The J segment lost 4 bases and the V segment lost 1 base, leaving 23 bases of the junction unmatched. CDR1 and CDR2 (germline): LNHNV, YYDKDF (reference sequence). This CDR3 contains 23 residues. The CDR3 sequence is CATSRGGGWEPGTSGRFGETQYF. CDR3 DNA sequence: TGTGCCACCAGCAGAGGAGGAGGGTGGGAGCCCGGGACTAGCGGGAGATTTGGAGAGACCCAGTACTTC.

The chain is built from TRBV24-1 and TRBJ2-1, with D possibly being TRBD2 (6 bases). The V gene's germline CDR1 is KGHDR and CDR2 SFDVKD. V shed 2 bases and J shed 4 bases, with 8 bases lying between them. This CDR3 is built from 14 residues. CDR3 sequence: CATSDSGTYNEQFF. CDR3 DNA sequence: TGTGCCACCAGTGATTCCGGGACTTACAATGAGCAGTTCTTC.

This clonotype was detected ten times or more. The J gene is TRBJ2-3, the V gene TRBV15, with D perhaps TRBD2 (6 bases). The V gene lost 8 bases and the J gene lost 4 bases, with 19 bases spanning the gap. This CDR3 spans 15 amino acids. Germline V gene lookup returns CDR1 LNHNV and CDR2 YYDKDF (reference sequence). CDR3 sequence reads: CATGTSRGRADTQYF. The CDR3, as DNA: TGTGCCACCGGGACTTCGAGAGGGCGAGCAGATACGCAGTATTTT. Variable domain in full (rest from reference TRBV15 and TRBJ2-3): DAMVIQNPRYQVTQFGKPVTLSCSQTLNHNVMYWYQQKSSQAPKLLFHYYDKDFNNEADTPDNFQSRRPNTSFCFLDIRSPGLGDTAMYLCATGTSRGRADTQYFGPGTRLTVL.

This clonotype has just a few counts. The chain couples TRBV29-1 to TRBJ1-3, with D perhaps matching TRBD1 (5 bases). Looked up from germline, CDR1 is SQVTM and CDR2 is ANQGSEA. The V end lost 7 bases, the J end lost 4 bases, and 17 bases lay between the germline ends. The CDR3 is 14 residues long. The CDR3, as DNA: TGCAGCGGCCTTGACGGGGCTGGAGGAAACACCATATATTTT. This translates into CSGLDGAGGNTIYF.

The J gene is TRBJ1-1, the V gene TRBV20-1, with 8 bases identical to TRBD1. Germline assignment: CDR1 DFQATT and CDR2 SNEGSKA (reference sequence). V gave up 0 bases and J gave up 3 bases; unmatched junction bases: 9. The CDR3 is 16 amino acids. DNA of the CDR3: TGCAGTGCTAGAGATCTGAAGACAGGGGTCTACACTGAAGCTTTCTTT. This sequence encodes CSARDLKTGVYTEAFF.

The chain employs TRBV19 and TRBJ2-1; the D call may be TRBD1 or TRBD2 (5 bases each). CDR1 is LNHDA and CDR2 is SQIVND in the germline V gene (reference sequence). This CDR3 is built from 14 residues. The V end was cut by 5 bases, the J end by 8 bases, with 16 bases between. CDR3 residues: CASSEVGPCDEQFF. Here the CDR3 DNA reads TGTGCCAGTAGTGAAGTGGGACCCTGCGATGAGCAGTTCTTC.